These 7 T cell receptor beta chains originate from one sample sequenced in a study of blood T cell repertoires in COVID-19. Sequenced by immunoSEQ multiplex PCR; TCRdb stores in-frame clones only, minus some. The table has over 250,000 clones, about three quarters seen once; the top ten hold about 3.5%. The sequenced material came from peripheral blood. These receptor sequences come from a woman older than 75 with acute or convalescent COVID-19.

The gene calls are TRBV11-2 and TRBJ2-5; D unresolved. V lost 5 bases, J lost 5 bases, and 9 bases lay in between. This CDR3 has 12 residues. Germline CDR1 reads SGHAT; CDR2 reads FQNNGV. In nucleotides, the CDR3 is TGTGCCAGCAGCCCCGGTCGGGAGACCCAGTACTTC. This encodes CASSPGRETQYF.

This sequence joins TRBV6-2 or TRBV6-3 and TRBJ2-5; D may be TRBD2 (5 bases). Deletions cut 2 bases from V and 0 bases from J, with 13 bases between. Germline CDR1 and CDR2: MNHEY and SVGEGT. This CDR3 has 16 residues. CDR3 sequence (DNA): TGTGCCAGCAGTTACATAAGCGGACCTAACCAAGAGACCCAGTACTTC. Its protein product is CASSYISGPNQETQYF.

The gene calls are TRBV5-4 and TRBJ1-2; 8 bases are shared with TRBD1. The CDR3 contains 16 residues. Germline trimming cut 4 bases from V and 3 bases from J; bases unmatched to any gene: 11. CDR1 SGHNT and CDR2 YYREEE come from the germline V gene (reference sequence). The CDR3 protein is CASSGPRQGFYYGYTF. CDR3 bases: TGTGCCAGCAGCGGGCCGCGACAGGGGTTTTACTATGGCTACACCTTC.

The chain is built from TRBV15 and TRBJ1-2; D remains ambiguous. With 0 bases removed from V and 4 bases from J, the gap between germline ends came to 3 bases. The germline V gene encodes CDR1 LNHNV and CDR2 YYDKDF (reference sequence). The CDR3 has 12 residues. The CDR3 region has the DNA TGTGCCACCAGCAGAGATAGCTATGGCTACACCTTC. Its protein is CATSRDSYGYTF.

The chain links TRBV5-4 to TRBJ2-3; possible D gene TRBD2, 5 bases. Per germline, CDR1 SGHNT and CDR2 YYREEE (reference sequence). V gave up 4 bases and J gave up 3 bases, with 12 bases separating them. The CDR3 consists of 14 residues. CDR3 in DNA: TGTGCCAGCAGCAGGGTAGCGACGACAGATACGCAGTATTTT. The encoded protein is CASSRVATTDTQYF.

The chain has TRBV29-1 and TRBJ2-1; 8 positions agree with TRBD2. The CDR3 has 13 amino acids. V lost 8 bases and J lost 5; bases outside the gene matches: 8. Germline V gene sequence: CDR1 SQVTM, CDR2 ANQGSEA. This chain's CDR3 is CSSRLAQDNEQFF. DNA for the CDR3: TGCAGCTCCCGACTAGCGCAAGACAATGAGCAGTTCTTC.

This chain connects TRBV5-4 to TRBJ2-3; the match to TRBD2 covers 11 bases. Trimming removed 4 bases from V and 3 bases from J; junction bases left unmatched: 4. This CDR3 has 15 amino acids. Germline CDR1 SGHNT, CDR2 YYREEE (reference sequence). The CDR3 nucleotides are TGTGCCAGCAGCCTCACTAGCGGGAGTACAGATACGCAGTATTTT. Protein: CASSLTSGSTDTQYF.